These T cell receptor beta chains were read from a single sample in a study of blood T cell repertoires in COVID-19. TCRdb's table, derived via immunoSEQ multiplex PCR, lists solely in-frame clones and lacks some. Here the sample spans more than 200,000 clones, 85% to 90% being singletons. The sequenced sample consisted of PBMCs or T cells enriched from blood (not recorded which). These receptors all stem from a woman under 40 who had recovered from COVID-19. Each CDR3 is given with its conserved first and last residue. Fields, in order: D gene, clone size, V gene, J gene, CDR3 protein, CDR3 DNA. D genes are given only for firm matches. Not every row has a clone size; where given, it reads once, few, many or a size class.

.	.	TRBV20-1	TRBJ2-7	CSAHSNREQYF	TGCAGTGCTCACTCCAACCGGGAGCAGTACTTC
TRBD2	.	TRBV5-1	TRBJ2-1	CASSRSGGYYNEQFF	TGCGCCAGCAGCCGTAGCGGGGGGTACTACAATGAGCAGTTCTTC
TRBD2	.	TRBV10-3	TRBJ2-1	CAISVNLASGRNEQFF	TGTGCCATCAGTGTAAATTTGGCTAGCGGACGCAATGAGCAGTTCTTC
TRBD2	.	TRBV4-1	TRBJ2-1	CASSQVGASGSSNEQFF	TGCGCCAGCAGCCAAGTCGGTGCTAGCGGGAGTTCCAATGAGCAGTTCTTC
TRBD1	.	TRBV28	TRBJ2-7	CASSFPGQGPYEQYF	TGTGCCAGCAGTTTCCCCGGACAGGGCCCCTACGAGCAGTACTTC
TRBD1	.	TRBV4-2	TRBJ1-6	CASSSGTGLNSPLHF	TGTGCCAGCAGCTCTGGGACAGGCCTGAATTCACCCCTCCACTTT
TRBD2	.	TRBV14	TRBJ2-3	CASSQGLAGGLLGIDTQYF	TGTGCCAGCAGCCAAGGTTTGGCGGGAGGCCTCCTAGGGATAGATACGCAGTATTTT
.	.	TRBV7-9	TRBJ1-5	CASSLGGEHQPQHF	TGTGCCAGCAGCTTAGGCGGGGAGCATCAGCCCCAGCATTTT
TRBD1	once	TRBV2	TRBJ2-5	CASSRQGVGETQYF	TGTGCCAGCAGCAGACAGGGGGTCGGGGAGACCCAGTACTTC
.	.	TRBV28	TRBJ2-6	CASSAPGSRRVPGANVLTF	TGTGCCAGCAGTGCCCCCGGGTCGCGGAGGGTACCTGGGGCCAACGTCCTGACTTTC
.	.	TRBV7-2	TRBJ2-7	CASSLGGGAYEQYF	TGTGCCAGCAGCTTAGGAGGGGGGGCCTACGAGCAGTACTTC
.	.	TRBV4-3	TRBJ1-1	CASSQDVQGAEAFF	TGCGCCAGCAGCCAAGATGTACAGGGAGCTGAAGCTTTCTTT
TRBD1	.	TRBV30	TRBJ1-1	CAWSLDRSSFGNTEAFF	TGTGCCTGGAGTTTGGACAGGTCATCATTTGGGAACACTGAAGCTTTCTTT
.	.	TRBV11-3	TRBJ2-3	CASSSSRGTDTQYF	TGTGCCAGCAGCTCGAGCAGGGGCACAGATACGCAGTATTTT
TRBD1	.	TRBV28	TRBJ2-6	CASSLLLRGTGGSGANVLTF	TGTGCCAGCAGTTTACTTTTGCGGGGGACAGGGGGCTCTGGGGCCAACGTCCTGACTTTC
TRBD2	.	TRBV18	TRBJ2-3	CASSPEVASGSFADTQYF	TGTGCCAGCTCACCGGAGGTGGCTAGCGGGAGCTTCGCAGATACGCAGTATTTT
.	.	TRBV5-4	TRBJ1-2	CASVRGGLDYGYTF	TGTGCCAGCGTCAGGGGAGGGTTAGACTATGGCTACACCTTC
TRBD1	.	TRBV19	TRBJ2-7	CASAMDRNYEQYF	TGTGCCAGTGCTATGGACAGGAACTACGAGCAGTACTTC
.	once	TRBV27	TRBJ2-3	CASSRNSNTQYF	TGTGCCAGCAGCCGCAACAGTAATACGCAGTATTTT
TRBD2	.	TRBV4-2	TRBJ2-2	CASSLPGLAGGGTGELFF	TGTGCCAGCAGCCTACCGGGACTAGCGGGAGGAGGGACCGGGGAGCTGTTTTTT
TRBD1	.	TRBV25-1	TRBJ1-1	CASSGQGPTTEAFF	TGTGCCAGCAGTGGACAGGGACCTACCACTGAAGCTTTCTTT
.	once	TRBV9	TRBJ2-1	CASSGGLPYNEQFF	TGTGCCAGCAGCGGGGGACTGCCATACAATGAGCAGTTCTTC
.	.	TRBV30	TRBJ1-5	CAWSRQLNQPQHF	TGTGCCTGGAGTCGACAGCTAAATCAGCCCCAGCATTTT
.	.	TRBV10-2	TRBJ2-2	CASSAGLGTGELFF	TGCGCCAGCAGTGCGGGACTGGGAACCGGGGAGCTGTTTTTT
.	.	TRBV6-2/TRBV6-3	TRBJ1-5	CASSYPRNDRPYQPQHF	TGTGCCAGCAGTTACCCCAGGAACGACAGGCCCTATCAGCCCCAGCATTTT
TRBD2	.	TRBV4-2	TRBJ2-5	CASSQDLGRAQYF	TGTGCCAGCAGCCAAGATCTAGGGAGGGCCCAGTACTTC
TRBD1	.	TRBV4-3	TRBJ1-4	CASSQVMQLQGGEKLFF	TGCGCCAGCAGCCAAGTCATGCAGTTGCAGGGGGGCGAAAAACTGTTTTTT
.	.	TRBV10-3	TRBJ1-1	CAISDQGRNTEAFF	TGTGCCATCAGTGATCAAGGGAGGAACACTGAAGCTTTCTTT
.	.	TRBV15	TRBJ1-1	CATGRMGLLNTEAFF	TGTGCCACCGGTAGGATGGGGCTTCTGAACACTGAAGCTTTCTTT
TRBD2	.	TRBV5-1	TRBJ2-2	CASSLLPTSGRGSGELFF	TGCGCCAGCAGCCTTCTTCCGACTAGCGGGAGGGGGTCCGGGGAGCTGTTTTTT
TRBD1	.	TRBV7-3	TRBJ1-2	CASSSGQGEGYTF	TGTGCCAGCAGCTCGGGACAGGGGGAGGGCTACACCTTC
TRBD1	once	TRBV7-8	TRBJ1-2	CASSLSVGTGFTNYGYTF	TGTGCCAGCAGCTTGTCGGTGGGGACAGGGTTTACTAACTATGGCTACACCTTC
.	few	TRBV7-8	TRBJ1-1	CASTVGGTEAFF	TGTGCCAGCACCGTTGGAGGGACTGAAGCTTTCTTT
.	.	TRBV5-1	TRBJ2-7	CASSLFESYEQYF	TGCGCCAGCAGCTTGTTCGAGAGCTACGAGCAGTACTTC
TRBD2	once	TRBV7-3	TRBJ2-3	CASSSLAGGPDTQYF	TGTGCCAGCAGCTCACTAGCGGGAGGGCCGGATACGCAGTATTTT
TRBD2	.	TRBV7-2	TRBJ2-1	CASSSPAGVEQFF	TGTGCCAGCAGCTCACCGGCGGGAGTTGAGCAGTTCTTC
.	.	TRBV9	TRBJ1-1	CASQEGLDTEAFF	TGTGCCAGTCAGGAGGGGCTGGACACTGAAGCTTTCTTT
.	once	TRBV3-1/TRBV3-2	TRBJ1-4	CASSQDRTARVEKLFF	TGTGCCAGCAGCCAAGACCGGACAGCTCGCGTTGAAAAACTGTTTTTT
TRBD2	.	TRBV3-1/TRBV3-2	TRBJ2-1	CASSQGGLAGYNEQFF	TGTGCCAGCAGCCAAGGGGGACTAGCGGGGTACAATGAGCAGTTCTTC
.	.	TRBV5-6	TRBJ1-1	CASSLEEKHAFF	TGTGCCAGCAGCTTAGAGGAAAAACACGCTTTCTTT
.	.	TRBV18	TRBJ1-2	CASSHASDYGYTF	TGTGCCAGCTCACATGCCTCGGACTATGGCTACACCTTC
TRBD1	.	TRBV11-3	TRBJ2-1	CASSPRTGNNEQFF	TGTGCCAGCAGCCCACGGACAGGGAACAATGAGCAGTTCTTC
TRBD1	.	TRBV30	TRBJ1-2	CAWSAHRGIRDYTF	TGTGCCTGGAGTGCACACAGGGGAATCAGGGACTACACCTTC
TRBD1	.	TRBV10-3	TRBJ1-1	CAISAGGARSTEAFF	TGTGCCATCAGTGCAGGGGGTGCACGGAGCACTGAAGCTTTCTTT
.	.	TRBV9	TRBJ1-2	CASSVAGNYGYTF	TGTGCCAGCAGCGTAGCCGGGAACTATGGCTACACCTTC